This entry is about one T cell receptor (beta chain). Its matching antigen is unknown. This record comes from a study of beta chain features in type 1 diabetes. Study-wide results and caveats: In type 1 diabetes patients, VDJ junctions had fewer insertions; deletions at these junctions were more frequent. Significant though moderate, a shortening of TCRB CDR3s appeared in all four CD4+ subsets of Type 1 diabetes patients.

Expressed TCRB transcripts were sequenced because the isolated RNA had all been reverse transcribed beforehand. Clones were read by immunoSEQ multiplex PCR, and TCRdb kept only the in-frame ones, dropping some. Of some 290,000 clones in the sample, 13% to 15% are singletons; the top ten hold about 0.016%. The receptor's source is a man between 25 and 39 years old with type 1 diabetes. What was sequenced was naive CD4+ T cells from blood.

CDR3 sequence reads: CAIRDRTGNYGYTF. In nucleotides, the CDR3 is TGTGCCATCAGGGACCGGACAGGGAACTATGGCTACACCTTC. This sequence joins TRBV10-3 and TRBJ1-2, with 8 bases fitting TRBD1. The CDR3 covers 14 residues. Germline V gene data show CDR1 as ENHRY and CDR2 as SYGVKD. J was trimmed by 2 bases and V by 6 bases; bases with no gene match: 5.